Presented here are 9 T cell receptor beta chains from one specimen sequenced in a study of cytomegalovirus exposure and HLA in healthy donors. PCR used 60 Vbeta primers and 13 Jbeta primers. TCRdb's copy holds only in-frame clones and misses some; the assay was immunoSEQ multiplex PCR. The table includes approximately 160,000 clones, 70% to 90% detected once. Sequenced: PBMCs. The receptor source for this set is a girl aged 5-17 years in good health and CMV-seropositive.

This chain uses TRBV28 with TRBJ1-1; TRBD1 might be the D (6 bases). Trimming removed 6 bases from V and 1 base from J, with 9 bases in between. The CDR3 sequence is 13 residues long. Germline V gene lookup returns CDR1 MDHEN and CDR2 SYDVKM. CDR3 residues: CASRPTGNTEAFF. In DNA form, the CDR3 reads TGTGCCAGCAGGCCGACAGGGAACACTGAAGCTTTCTTT.

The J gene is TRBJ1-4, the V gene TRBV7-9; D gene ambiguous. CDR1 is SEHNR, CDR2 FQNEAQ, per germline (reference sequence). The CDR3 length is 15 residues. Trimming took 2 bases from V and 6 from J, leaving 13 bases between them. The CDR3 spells CASSLSILADEKLFF. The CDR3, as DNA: TGTGCCAGCAGCTTATCTATTCTTGCGGATGAAAAACTGTTTTTT.

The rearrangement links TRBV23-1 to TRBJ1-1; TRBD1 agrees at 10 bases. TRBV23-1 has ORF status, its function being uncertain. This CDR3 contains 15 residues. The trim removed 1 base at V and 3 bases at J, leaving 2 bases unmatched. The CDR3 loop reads CASSQYGTGDTEAFF. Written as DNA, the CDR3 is TGCGCCAGCAGTCAATACGGGACAGGGGACACTGAAGCTTTCTTT.

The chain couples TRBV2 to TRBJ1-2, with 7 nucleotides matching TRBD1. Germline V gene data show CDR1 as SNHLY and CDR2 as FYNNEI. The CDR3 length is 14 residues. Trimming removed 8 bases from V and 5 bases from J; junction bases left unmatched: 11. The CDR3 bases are TGTGCCAGCCATACTACAGGGGCCTTATATGGCTACACCTTC. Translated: CASHTTGALYGYTF.

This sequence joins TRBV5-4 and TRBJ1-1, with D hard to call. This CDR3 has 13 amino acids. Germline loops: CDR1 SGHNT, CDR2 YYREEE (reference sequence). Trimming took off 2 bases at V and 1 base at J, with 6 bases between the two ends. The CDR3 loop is CASSFPENTEAFF. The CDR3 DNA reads TGTGCCAGCAGCTTTCCAGAGAACACTGAAGCTTTCTTT.

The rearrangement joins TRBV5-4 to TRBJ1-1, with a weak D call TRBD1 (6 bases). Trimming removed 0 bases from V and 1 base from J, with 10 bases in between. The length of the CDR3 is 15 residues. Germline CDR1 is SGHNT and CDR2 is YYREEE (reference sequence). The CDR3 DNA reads TGTGCCAGCAGCTTGGCTGCCAGGGGGAACACTGAAGCTTTCTTT. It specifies CASSLAARGNTEAFF.

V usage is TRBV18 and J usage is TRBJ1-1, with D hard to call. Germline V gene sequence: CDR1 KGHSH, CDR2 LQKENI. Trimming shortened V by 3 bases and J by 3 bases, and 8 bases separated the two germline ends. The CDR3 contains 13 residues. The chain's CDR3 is CASSPQVDTEAFF. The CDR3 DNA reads TGTGCCAGCTCACCGCAGGTCGACACTGAAGCTTTCTTT.

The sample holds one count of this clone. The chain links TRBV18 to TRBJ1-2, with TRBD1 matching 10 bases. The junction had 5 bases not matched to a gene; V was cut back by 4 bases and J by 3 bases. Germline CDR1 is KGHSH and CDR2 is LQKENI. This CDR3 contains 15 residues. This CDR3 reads CASSLTGTGDYGYTF. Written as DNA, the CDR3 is TGTGCCAGCTCACTCACCGGGACAGGGGACTATGGCTACACCTTC.

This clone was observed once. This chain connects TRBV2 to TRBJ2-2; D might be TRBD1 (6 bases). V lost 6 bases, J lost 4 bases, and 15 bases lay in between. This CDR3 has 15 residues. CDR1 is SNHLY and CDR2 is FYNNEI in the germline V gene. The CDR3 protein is CASRVQGESTGELFF. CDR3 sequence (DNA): TGTGCCAGCAGGGTACAGGGAGAGAGCACCGGGGAGCTGTTTTTT.